A selection of T cell receptor beta chains follows, all from one sample in a study of Graves' ophthalmopathy and Graves' hyperthyroidism. Each CDR3 protein gets one entry after TCRdb re-called the multiplex PCR reads with MiXCR. The sample holds about 660,000 distinct CDR3 sequences, roughly 39% seen once. The sample consisted of peripheral blood. The receptors originated from an adult man with Graves' ophthalmopathy. Each CDR3 is given without its conserved first and last residue. The order of the fields is CDR3 protein, J gene, V gene.

ASSNYRGLYTEAF TRBJ1-1 TRBV19
ASSDRGTNGANVLT TRBJ2-6 TRBV7-3
ASSIGTVSYEQY TRBJ2-7 TRBV7-2
ASSVGRGANVLT TRBJ2-6 TRBV19
ASKGSGYT TRBJ1-2 TRBV2
AQGAFYGYT TRBJ1-2 TRBV2
ATSDLRAGQETQY TRBJ2-5 TRBV24-1
ASSALRGSIRSPLH TRBJ1-6 TRBV9
ASSQGGLAGGSYEQY TRBJ2-7 TRBV9
AAWGEMNTEAF TRBJ1-1 TRBV7-9
ASRFGTGDEQY TRBJ2-7 TRBV3-1
ASSSDRDPQPQH TRBJ1-5 TRBV10-3
ATSSSSGGAF TRBJ1-1 TRBV15
ASSLLFQGSGNTIY TRBJ1-3 TRBV5-6
ASSNRLNEKLF TRBJ1-4 TRBV19
ASSDEGREKLF TRBJ1-4 TRBV6-1
ASSPLGRDPGELF TRBJ2-2 TRBV7-2
ASSSRDRVNEKLF TRBJ1-4 TRBV12-3/TRBV12-4
ASSTRGGRQPQH TRBJ1-5 TRBV19
ASSFGTGDYGYT TRBJ1-2 TRBV7-9
ASSLRGSYRETQY TRBJ2-5 TRBV7-9
ASSPLSAGRNTGELF TRBJ2-2 TRBV12-3/TRBV12-4
ASRGQVYT TRBJ1-2 TRBV7-9
ATSDPPGEAF TRBJ1-1 TRBV24-1
AISSGPPYGYT TRBJ1-2 TRBV10-3
ASRGARYEQY TRBJ2-7 TRBV10-3
ASSPRIQGCYEQY - TRBV11-1
AICSNMNTEAF TRBJ1-1 TRBV10-3
ASRMEGGDNYGQY TRBJ2-7 TRBV10-3
ASKSQDSPLH TRBJ1-6 TRBV25-1
ASSLGGWNTEAF TRBJ1-1 TRBV11-2
ATSPPGTWSLYGYT TRBJ1-2 TRBV15
ASSLGFGTQY TRBJ2-5 TRBV7-8
ASSSGALTGELF TRBJ2-2 TRBV5-1
ASSSVTGFYGYT TRBJ1-2 TRBV12-3/TRBV12-4
AWSLGQSNSPLH TRBJ1-6 TRBV30
ASSSTEEGYSPLH TRBJ1-6 TRBV2
ATTGGADYGYT TRBJ1-2 TRBV9
ASSSGWTGSSPLH TRBJ1-6 TRBV10-3
ATQGMDYGYT TRBJ1-2 TRBV2
ASSARDGYGYT TRBJ1-2 TRBV5-1
AISEAGLEQY TRBJ2-7 TRBV10-3
SARMASGTGETQY TRBJ2-5 TRBV20-1
ARGTGAYVLT TRBJ2-6 TRBV2
AISGTSVYEQY TRBJ2-7 TRBV10-3
AEAREGQTQY TRBJ2-5 TRBV25-1
ASSGMRATQETQY TRBJ2-5 TRBV12-3/TRBV12-4
ASRGRFKETQY TRBJ2-5 TRBV19
ASSQEPGIYGYT TRBJ1-2 TRBV4-3
ASNSPVGGGETDTQY TRBJ2-3 TRBV11-2